This TCR beta chain comes out of a study of regulatory T cells in long-lasting Graves disease. General observations from the study: It was in persistent disease that TRBV28, TRBJ1-2 and TRBJ2-5 were favored.

Noted time point: newly diagnosed GD, antithyroid drugs for less than 3 months. RNA extracted from PBMCs served as the sequencing template. In this sample, this clonotype turned up many times. Its antigen is currently unknown. For TCR beta, libraries came from iRepertoire HTBI primers and Arm-PCR of CDR3 regions. TCRdb re-analysed the multiplex PCR reads in MiXCR, keeping a single row per CDR3 protein. The table lists approximately 440,000 distinct CDR3 sequences, about 16% of them singletons. The CDR3 runs to 16 residues. Trimming shortened V by 1 base and J by 5 bases, and 17 bases separated the two germline ends. Germline assignment: CDR1 SGHRS and CDR2 YFSETQ. The sample was also reused in another study, on T cells in Graves' hyperthyroidism and ophthalmopathy. That work contributes: An absence of ophthalmopathy progression within 18 months meant stable Graves' hyperthyroidism.

The material was peripheral blood mononuclear cells (PBMCs), obtained at new diagnosis, from a patient treated with antithyroid drugs. This clonotype was sampled from a man aged 40-50 years with Graves disease. The chain joins TRBV5-1 to TRBJ2-3; D is perhaps TRBD2 (6 bases). In DNA, the CDR3 is TGCGCCAGCAGCTTGTCGCTCAGCGGGCGGGGAGATACGCAGTATTTT. It translates to CASSLSLSGRGDTQYF.